This T cell receptor beta chain was identified during a study of cytomegalovirus exposure and HLA in healthy donors. Germline loops: CDR1 SGHTA, CDR2 FQGTGA. The V end lost 5 bases, the J end lost 3 bases, and 16 bases lay between the germline ends. The CDR3 has 15 amino acids. The PCR used 60 Vbeta and 13 Jbeta primers. Some clones are missing from TCRdb's copy, which holds only in-frame ones; the method was immunoSEQ multiplex PCR. The profile shows 100,000 to 150,000 clones, under 80% of them singletons. Whole-study results and caveats: A later analysis found TCR association rates differed by HLA locus, highest for DRB1 and lowest for HLA-C.

Worth noting for this clone: Its antigen remains unknown.

This chain uses TRBV7-3 with TRBJ2-5; D is uncertain. Sequencing was carried out using PBMCs. This TCR came from a man aged 55 to 70 in good health and CMV-seropositive. The CDR3 DNA is TGTGCCAGCAGCCTAAACGCCGGGTCAGAAGAGACCCAGTACTTC. Translating gives CASSLNAGSEETQYF.